Listed below are T cell receptor beta chains from one sample, sequenced in a study of OX40 agonist ivuxolimab in advanced cancers. TCRdb's copy holds only in-frame clones and misses some; the assay was immunoSEQ multiplex PCR. The sample carries about 96,000 clones, about 90% recorded once. Material: CD4+ or CD8+ T cells sorted from blood, obtained in a trial of the OX40 agonist ivuxolimab. The receptors derive from an adult with an advanced solid tumor such as melanoma, head and neck, liver or kidney cancer. Both conserved end residues are part of each CDR3. D genes are given only for firm matches. Clone sizes are given selectively: once, few, many, or a class where the clone is expanded.

CDR3aa: CAQRVGDTQYF; CDR3nt: TGTGCCCAGCGCGTGGGGGATACGCAGTATTTT; j_gene: TRBJ2-3; abundance: -; v_gene: TRBV6-1; d_gene: -
CDR3aa: CASSMRAGPNQPQHF; CDR3nt: TGTGCCAGTAGTATGAGGGCAGGACCAAATCAGCCCCAGCATTTT; j_gene: TRBJ1-5; abundance: -; v_gene: TRBV19; d_gene: -
CDR3aa: CASSAGGVYQPQHF; CDR3nt: TGCGCCAGCAGCGCGGGGGGGGTATATCAGCCCCAGCATTTT; j_gene: TRBJ1-5; abundance: -; v_gene: TRBV5-1; d_gene: -
CDR3aa: CASSSGQDPNEKLFF; CDR3nt: TGTGCCAGCAGCTCCGGACAGGACCCTAATGAAAAACTGTTTTTT; j_gene: TRBJ1-4; abundance: -; v_gene: TRBV11-3; d_gene: TRBD1
CDR3aa: CASSLASAGRVYNEQFF; CDR3nt: TGTGCCAGCAGCTTAGCGTCTGCCGGGAGAGTCTACAATGAGCAGTTCTTC; j_gene: TRBJ2-1; abundance: -; v_gene: TRBV7-2; d_gene: -
CDR3aa: CAWEPLGGGGSYEQYF; CDR3nt: TGTGCCTGGGAACCGCTCGGTGGGGGGGGGTCCTACGAGCAGTACTTC; j_gene: TRBJ2-7; abundance: -; v_gene: TRBV30; d_gene: TRBD2
CDR3aa: CASRLRRETQYF; CDR3nt: TGTGCCAGCAGACTCCGGCGGGAGACCCAGTACTTC; j_gene: TRBJ2-5; abundance: -; v_gene: TRBV28; d_gene: -
CDR3aa: CASSPGGGLTNEKLFF; CDR3nt: TGTGCCAGCAGCCCCGGGGGTGGACTAACTAATGAAAAACTGTTTTTT; j_gene: TRBJ1-4; abundance: few; v_gene: TRBV5-6; d_gene: -
CDR3aa: CAIPPHLRKYEQYF; CDR3nt: TGCGCCATCCCTCCACACCTTCGAAAGTACGAGCAGTACTTC; j_gene: TRBJ2-7; abundance: -; v_gene: TRBV5-1; d_gene: -
CDR3aa: CASSLTGGPGNEQFF; CDR3nt: TGTGCCAGCAGCTTGACGGGAGGGCCGGGGAATGAGCAGTTCTTC; j_gene: TRBJ2-1; abundance: -; v_gene: TRBV7-8; d_gene: TRBD2
CDR3aa: CSAVAMYEQYF; CDR3nt: TGCAGCGCAGTTGCAATGTACGAGCAGTACTTC; j_gene: TRBJ2-7; abundance: once; v_gene: TRBV29-1; d_gene: -
CDR3aa: CASSPILATSYEQYF; CDR3nt: TGTGCCAGCAGTCCTATACTAGCGACATCCTACGAGCAGTACTTC; j_gene: TRBJ2-7; abundance: -; v_gene: TRBV6-5; d_gene: TRBD2
CDR3aa: CASSLGLAGVDEQFF; CDR3nt: TGCGCCAGCAGCTTGGGACTAGCGGGAGTCGATGAGCAGTTCTTC; j_gene: TRBJ2-1; abundance: -; v_gene: TRBV5-1; d_gene: TRBD2
CDR3aa: CASSLVDSEQFF; CDR3nt: TGTGCCAGCAGCTTAGTGGACAGTGAGCAGTTCTTC; j_gene: TRBJ2-1; abundance: -; v_gene: TRBV11-3; d_gene: -
CDR3aa: CASSGRGLTGTANF; CDR3nt: TGTGCCAGCAGCGGCAGGGGTCTTACCGGGACAGCCAATTTC; j_gene: TRBJ2-7; abundance: -; v_gene: TRBV7-2; d_gene: TRBD1
CDR3aa: CASSWVGGLRDTQYF; CDR3nt: TGTGCCAGCAGTTGGGTAGGGGGCTTGCGCGATACGCAGTATTTT; j_gene: TRBJ2-3; abundance: -; v_gene: TRBV28; d_gene: TRBD1
CDR3aa: CASSQLLAGWDTQYF; CDR3nt: TGCGCCAGCAGCCAATTACTAGCGGGGTGGGATACGCAGTATTTT; j_gene: TRBJ2-3; abundance: -; v_gene: TRBV4-1; d_gene: TRBD2
CDR3aa: CASSSPRPLLVREQYF; CDR3nt: TGTGCCAGCAGCTCCCCCAGGCCTCTTCTAGTCCGGGAGCAGTACTTC; j_gene: TRBJ2-7; abundance: -; v_gene: TRBV21-1; d_gene: -
CDR3aa: CASSLAGTPANEQFF; CDR3nt: TGTGCCAGCAGCCTAGCGGGAACGCCGGCCAATGAGCAGTTCTTC; j_gene: TRBJ2-1; abundance: -; v_gene: TRBV7-3; d_gene: TRBD2
CDR3aa: CASSPRKGFTEAFF; CDR3nt: TGTGCCAGCAGTCCACGCAAGGGGTTCACTGAAGCTTTCTTT; j_gene: TRBJ1-1; abundance: -; v_gene: TRBV7-2; d_gene: -
CDR3aa: CASSYVPGRVEAFF; CDR3nt: TGTGCCAGCAGTTATGTCCCGGGGAGGGTCGAAGCTTTCTTT; j_gene: TRBJ1-1; abundance: -; v_gene: TRBV27; d_gene: -
CDR3aa: CASSRGTSGSRLYNEQFF; CDR3nt: TGTGCCAGTAGTCGGGGTACTAGCGGGAGTAGGCTCTACAATGAGCAGTTCTTC; j_gene: TRBJ2-1; abundance: -; v_gene: TRBV19; d_gene: TRBD2
CDR3aa: CASSLKPTNEKLFF; CDR3nt: TGTGCCAGCAGCTTGAAACCAACTAATGAAAAACTGTTTTTT; j_gene: TRBJ1-4; abundance: -; v_gene: TRBV11-2; d_gene: -
CDR3aa: CASSIRADSYEQYF; CDR3nt: TGTGCCAGTAGTATAAGGGCAGACTCCTACGAGCAGTACTTC; j_gene: TRBJ2-7; abundance: -; v_gene: TRBV19; d_gene: -
CDR3aa: CAWTILGGGETQYF; CDR3nt: TGTGCCTGGACTATACTGGGGGGCGGGGAGACCCAGTACTTC; j_gene: TRBJ2-5; abundance: -; v_gene: TRBV30; d_gene: -
CDR3aa: CAWKAGGHQETQYF; CDR3nt: TGTGCCTGGAAAGCGGGAGGCCACCAAGAGACCCAGTACTTC; j_gene: TRBJ2-5; abundance: -; v_gene: TRBV30; d_gene: TRBD2
CDR3aa: CASKPTGFLVEKLFF; CDR3nt: TGTGCCAGCAAACCAACAGGGTTCTTGGTAGAAAAACTGTTTTTT; j_gene: TRBJ1-4; abundance: -; v_gene: TRBV28; d_gene: -
CDR3aa: CASSPTGANEKLFF; CDR3nt: TGCGCCAGCAGTCCGACAGGGGCTAATGAAAAACTGTTTTTT; j_gene: TRBJ1-4; abundance: -; v_gene: TRBV5-1; d_gene: TRBD1
CDR3aa: CSVDFTSGSGYEQYF; CDR3nt: TGCAGCGTTGACTTTACTAGCGGGAGTGGGTACGAGCAGTACTTC; j_gene: TRBJ2-7; abundance: -; v_gene: TRBV29-1; d_gene: TRBD2
CDR3aa: CASKKGLATGELFF; CDR3nt: TGTGCCAGCAAGAAGGGCCTAGCGACCGGGGAGCTGTTTTTT; j_gene: TRBJ2-2; abundance: -; v_gene: TRBV6-6; d_gene: -
CDR3aa: CASSDPGLAERAYEQYF; CDR3nt: TGCGCCAGCAGTGATCCGGGACTAGCGGAGCGGGCCTACGAGCAGTACTTC; j_gene: TRBJ2-7; abundance: -; v_gene: TRBV10-2; d_gene: TRBD2
CDR3aa: CASSLAAPGLAGVGEQYF; CDR3nt: TGTGCCAGCAGCTTAGCGGCCCCGGGACTAGCGGGAGTAGGCGAGCAGTACTTC; j_gene: TRBJ2-7; abundance: -; v_gene: TRBV7-2; d_gene: TRBD2
CDR3aa: CASSLGRAEKLFF; CDR3nt: TGTGCCAGCAGCTTGGGGAGAGCGGAAAAACTGTTTTTT; j_gene: TRBJ1-4; abundance: -; v_gene: TRBV7-8; d_gene: -
CDR3aa: CASSVTSGSWNEQFF; CDR3nt: TGTGCCAGCAGCGTTACTAGCGGGAGTTGGAATGAGCAGTTCTTC; j_gene: TRBJ2-1; abundance: -; v_gene: TRBV9; d_gene: TRBD2
CDR3aa: CASSQDFVAGGPITDTQYF; CDR3nt: TGTGCCAGCAGCCAAGATTTCGTAGCGGGAGGACCGATCACAGATACGCAGTATTTT; j_gene: TRBJ2-3; abundance: -; v_gene: TRBV4-2; d_gene: TRBD2
CDR3aa: CASRLSSSGNTIYF; CDR3nt: TGTGCCAGCCGATTGAGCAGCTCTGGAAACACCATATATTTT; j_gene: TRBJ1-3; abundance: -; v_gene: TRBV28; d_gene: -
CDR3aa: CASSSRQSNQPQHF; CDR3nt: TGTGCCAGCAGCTCCCGACAGAGCAATCAGCCCCAGCATTTT; j_gene: TRBJ1-5; abundance: -; v_gene: TRBV9; d_gene: -
CDR3aa: CATSRDLDRGLSAGVYNEQFF; CDR3nt: TGTGCCACCAGCAGAGATTTGGACAGGGGGCTGTCGGCGGGAGTGTACAATGAGCAGTTCTTC; j_gene: TRBJ2-1; abundance: -; v_gene: TRBV15; d_gene: TRBD1
CDR3aa: CASSEGRGSVSEKLFF; CDR3nt: TGTGCCAGCAGTGAAGGCAGGGGTAGCGTAAGTGAAAAACTGTTTTTT; j_gene: TRBJ1-4; abundance: -; v_gene: TRBV25-1; d_gene: -
CDR3aa: CADPARGRADTQYF; CDR3nt: TGTGCCGACCCTGCCCGGGGGCGGGCAGATACGCAGTATTTT; j_gene: TRBJ2-3; abundance: -; v_gene: TRBV5-8; d_gene: -
CDR3aa: CASKFSIVNEQFF; CDR3nt: TGCGCCAGCAAATTTTCGATAGTAAACGAGCAGTTCTTC; j_gene: TRBJ2-1; abundance: -; v_gene: TRBV5-1; d_gene: -
CDR3aa: CASSEDWASNNSPLHF; CDR3nt: TGTGCCAGCAGTGAAGATTGGGCCTCGAATAATTCACCCCTCCACTTT; j_gene: TRBJ1-6; abundance: -; v_gene: TRBV6-1; d_gene: -
CDR3aa: CASSQGSAKYNEQFF; CDR3nt: TGTGCCAGCAGCCAAGGTTCTGCGAAATACAATGAGCAGTTCTTC; j_gene: TRBJ2-1; abundance: -; v_gene: TRBV4-2; d_gene: -
CDR3aa: CASTEVRGLTEAFF; CDR3nt: TGTGCCAGCACGGAAGTCAGGGGGCTTACTGAAGCTTTCTTT; j_gene: TRBJ1-1; abundance: -; v_gene: TRBV2; d_gene: TRBD1
CDR3aa: CASSADIYNEQFF; CDR3nt: TGCGCCAGCAGCGCGGACATCTACAATGAGCAGTTCTTC; j_gene: TRBJ2-1; abundance: -; v_gene: TRBV5-1; d_gene: -